These 2 T cell receptor beta chains share one sample of origin, sequenced in a study of blood T cell repertoires in COVID-19. Clones were sequenced by immunoSEQ multiplex PCR, and TCRdb holds only the in-frame ones, with some missing. Of 120,000 or so clones in the sample, about three quarters were seen once. The source material was peripheral blood. Source of these receptors: a woman between 65 and 79 years old with acute or convalescent COVID-19.

This clone was counted a few times. V is TRBV5-1 and J is TRBJ1-6, with D maybe TRBD1 (6 bases). CDR1 SGHRS and CDR2 YFSETQ come from the germline V gene. The V end was cut by 2 bases, the J end by 5 bases, with 11 bases between. The CDR3 consists of 15 residues. The CDR3 protein is CASSLADRNNSPLHF. CDR3 sequence (DNA): TGCGCCAGCAGCTTAGCGGACAGAAATAATTCACCCCTCCACTTT.

This clone was recorded a few times. The CDR3 DNA reads TGTGCCAGCAGCTTAGCGATGACAGGGACTTATGGCTACACCTTC. The encoded protein is CASSLAMTGTYGYTF. This chain joins TRBV7-9 and TRBJ1-2, with TRBD1 identical over 7 bases. Germline CDR1 reads SEHNR; CDR2 reads FQNEAQ (reference sequence). The trim removed 0 bases at V and 5 bases at J, leaving 6 bases unmatched. The CDR3 loop spans 15 amino acids.